This entry is about one TCR beta chain. Its target antigen remains unknown. Per-base qualities were not stored, and no clone one base away is much larger. The entry originates in a study of cytomegalovirus exposure and HLA in healthy donors (dated by TCRdb to 2017 to 2019). Describing the broader study: According to an earlier analysis of a few hundred of the donors, 150 million to 200 million T cells yielded roughly 100 million unique TCR beta sequences and about 300 Gb of sequence data. The study aimed to test whether cataloging public T cell receptors could reveal signatures of past pathogen exposure. In a later genetic analysis, genome-wide SNP genotypes for about 65% of the 666 donors were used, and that subset was treated as a discovery cohort. Donor age, sex, ethnicity and CMV serostatus were compiled together with the repertoire data. The number of typed donors differed by locus: roughly 620-640 for A, B, C, DRB1 and DQB1; approximately 530 for DQA1; about 600 for DPA1; and around 490 for DPB1. In addition to the first cohort of 666 subjects, a separate validation cohort of 120 different subjects was used. An earlier analysis of several hundred of the donors applied high-throughput TCR beta sequencing to assess whether each TCR beta V gene segment acted as functional or pseudogenic. Of the 300 to 450 genotyped donors, less than 90% were placed in the genetic ancestry cluster associated with self-reported Caucasian donors. The study used immunosequencing to profile the T cell repertoires of some 600 subjects and linked those repertoires to cytomegalovirus serostatus. Both class I and class II loci were covered by HLA typing, at four-digit resolution. Because of strong linkage in the cohort, a handful of DR-DQ haplotypes were treated as single units for association and clustering. Every discovery cohort repertoire had been produced on one sequencing platform. In a later analysis, previously published TCR beta repertoires from roughly 710 donors were re-analyzed and high-resolution HLA genotyping was added so that TCR occurrence patterns could be studied. The study combined high-throughput TCR immunosequencing, statistical association of individual TCRs with disease status, and machine learning to predict cytomegalovirus infection status. Among roughly 400 genotyped donors of the cohort, an average of about 240,000 unique TCR beta nucleotide sequences was sequenced per donor, of which 15% to 20% were non-productive. Rather than using new phenotypic data, the later analysis identified candidate immune exposures from TCR beta sequences and from how often those sequences occurred across donors. An early release that covered 500 to 800 HLA-typed donors contained approximately 300 gigabases of sequencing data and around 85 million unique TCR sequences.

The cohort was made up of 500 to 800 healthy bone marrow donors. All cohort members were sampled while nominally healthy, although unrecorded immune exposures were likely present. The donor tested CMV seropositive, placing the donor among the 290 or so seropositive members of the cohort. Each donor provided a peripheral blood sample, and peripheral blood mononuclear cells were used for TCR beta sequencing. Genomic DNA was extracted from the blood cell samples with the Qiagen DNeasy Blood Extraction Kit. Library generation was performed with the immunoSEQ multiplex PCR assay. For the multiplex PCR, a mixture combining 60 forward primers for TCR Vbeta segments and 13 reverse primers for TCR Jbeta segments was used. Amplification of the CDR3 region of rearranged TCR beta genes was performed with a multiplex PCR assay on genomic DNA. The amplified TCR beta libraries were sequenced on the Illumina HiSeq System as 87-base-pair reads. The original methods were these. In a later analysis, tens of millions of unique TCR beta chains were counted across the 666 repertoires, and approximately 11 million of these chains were shared by at least two donors. Raw reads were error-corrected and collapsed into unique sequences by a nearest-neighbor algorithm in which closely related sequences were merged to remove PCR and sequencing errors. Alignment of CDR3 sequences to IMGT reference sequences was used to assign V, D and J gene segments. Each retained sequence needed at least a six-nucleotide match to both a V gene segment and a J gene segment. Rearrangements were called productive when the CDR3 lacked stop codons and stayed in frame with V and J; all others were non-productive. Following IMGT convention, CDR3 was defined as the stretch from the second conserved V-encoded cysteine up to the conserved J-encoded phenylalanine. The earlier analysis of some 580 of the donors excluded any sequence lacking an unambiguous match to a single V gene segment. An earlier analysis of 587 of the donors classified V segments as functional when productive rearrangements were above 56.7% and as segregating when the standard deviation between donors was above 5%. A statistical classification framework was developed to diagnose cytomegalovirus status using the catalog of TCR beta chain sequences. In a later analysis, V and J genes were assigned by comparing TCR nucleotide sequences against IMGT/GENE-DB human TR gene sequences. A later analysis assigned CDR3 sequences and most-parsimonious VDJ recombination scenarios with the TCRdist pipeline. A later analysis defined each TCR beta chain by its CDR3 amino acid sequence plus V-gene family, and excluded reads lacking a unique V-gene family. As a way to deal with suspected cross-contamination and a sequencing artifact, a later analysis dropped 640 or so nucleotide sequences that were highly shared and had low generation probability. For each public chain, a later analysis derived a clonal expansion index from normalized ranks of inferred template counts within each repertoire. In a later analysis, generation probabilities were computed with a VDJ recombination model fitted to out-of-frame rearrangements, and the resulting probabilities were checked against IGoR. In a later analysis, TCR-TCR, TCR-HLA and TCR-CMV co-occurrence was scored with hypergeometric tests, and a repertoire-size bias correction was applied to TCR pairs. A later analysis estimated false discovery rates by permuting HLA or CMV assignments 20 times. A later analysis grouped co-occurring TCRs with DBSCAN, adding TCRdist sequence similarity when clustering within HLA-allele-positive subsets. Co-occurrence clustering excluded repertoires with fewer than 30,000 or more than 120,000 public chains, plus five with anomalous nucleotide sharing. TCRdb re-hosts the immuneACCESS table, in-frame sequences only. Its copies lack some clones; in the studies checked, an unresolved V gene accounts for under half of them, and the cause for the rest is not known. From that table come the V and J calls and clone size; the DNA was used to work out D and trimming. The sample profile shows 180,000 or so clones; approximately 9.5% of them were found once. The ten largest make up about 1.2% of the sample.

Findings and caveats that apply to the study as a whole: According to a later analysis, most CMV-associated TCR beta chains appeared to be HLA-restricted, and the HLA associations seemed to be driven largely by CMV exposure. Several of the top co-occurrence clusters appeared to be linked to parvovirus B19, influenza, CMV and Epstein-Barr virus, according to a later analysis. A group of highly shared sequence variants was considered likely to be a technical artifact of the sequencing pipeline. The authors suggested that the approach could potentially be generalized to other disease states and immunological phenotypes. According to a later genetic analysis, donors in an Asian-associated ancestry cluster had fewer N-insertions in productive TCRs than the approximately 700-donor mean. In an earlier analysis of over 550 of the donors, most TCR beta V segments were observed in productive rearrangements about 87% or about 30% of the time, broadly matching IMGT annotations. Three of the identified cytomegalovirus-associated TCR beta chains were confirmed in vitro to be specific for cytomegalovirus antigens. Immune exposure information for the cohort was limited to CMV serostatus. HLA typing was unavailable for some donors at each locus, so association tests used only the typed subset. In the study, approximately 150 TCR beta chains were listed as associated with cytomegalovirus. Most TCR sequences were observed very rarely across donors, whereas some public TCRs were present in many individuals. Because the 87-base-pair reads could not distinguish some IMGT-functional V segments, including TRBV6-2 and TRBV6-3, those segments were excluded. A later analysis found that HLA-associated TCR beta chains were more clonally expanded and had lower generation probabilities than equally common non-associated chains. The earlier analysis of approximately 540 of the donors excluded fewer than 20 rarely observed V segments, including chromosome 9 orphons, because counts were too low. A later analysis found that TCR association rates varied across HLA loci, with DRB1 alleles showing the most associated TCRs and HLA-C alleles the fewest. When HLA alleles, especially DR and DQ, strongly co-occurred, TCR associations were difficult to assign to individual alleles. A further reported finding was that TCR beta sequences accurately predicted the HLA-A and HLA-B alleles for most subjects in the first cohort. Sequencing depth was assumed to be roughly uniform across donors in the presence/absence analyses, though that assumption may not hold. Linkage disequilibrium might explain the correlated functional status among segregating V segments, but an unknown experimental factor could not be ruled out. The cohort was sequenced for TCR beta chains only, and without alpha or paired-chain data the features that could be detected were limited. A later genetic analysis associated a missense DCLRE1C variant with V-gene and J-gene trimming of TCR beta chains, and an independent cohort replicated the association. The classifier was reported to diagnose cytomegalovirus status with high specificity and sensitivity in both the original and validation cohorts. A later analysis associated about 16,000 TCR beta sequences with specific HLA alleles at a false discovery rate of 0.05.

The V end gives up 1 base and the J end 6 bases, leaving 3 bases in the junction not matched to a gene. Counted from cysteine to phenylalanine, this CDR3 has 15 amino acids. Only CDR3 DNA remains: 45 bases, in frame from the first base. From the germline V gene, CDR1 is SGHDN and CDR2 is FVKESK. Sequencing was done on a sample of PBMCs. The rearranged chain carries TRBV14 and TRBJ2-2; the junction holds 9 bases that match TRBD2. The clonotype comes from a woman in her twenties or thirties in good health and CMV-seropositive. The nucleotide sequence reads TGTGCCAGCAGCCAAGGGGTAGCGGGAGCCGGGGAGCTGTTTTTT. It codes for CASSQGVAGAGELFF. This CDR3, with the reference TRBV14 and TRBJ2-2 proteins standing in past its ends, gives the full variable domain EAGVTQFPSHSVIEKGQTVTLRCDPISGHDNLYWYRRVMGKEIKFLLHFVKESKQDESGMPNNRFLAERTGGTYSTLKVQPAELEDSGVYFCASSQGVAGAGELFFGEGSRLTVL.